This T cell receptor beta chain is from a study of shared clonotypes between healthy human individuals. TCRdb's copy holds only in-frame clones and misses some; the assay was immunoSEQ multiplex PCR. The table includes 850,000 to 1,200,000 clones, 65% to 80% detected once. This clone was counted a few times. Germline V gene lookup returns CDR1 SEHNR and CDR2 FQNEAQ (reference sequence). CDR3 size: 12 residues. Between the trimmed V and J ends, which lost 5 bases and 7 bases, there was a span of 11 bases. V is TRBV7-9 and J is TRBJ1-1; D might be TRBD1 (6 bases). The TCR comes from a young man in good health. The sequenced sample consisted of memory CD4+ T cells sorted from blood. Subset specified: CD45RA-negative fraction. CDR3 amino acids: CASSQDRSEAFF. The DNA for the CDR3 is TGTGCCAGCAGCCAGGACAGAAGTGAAGCTTTCTTT.